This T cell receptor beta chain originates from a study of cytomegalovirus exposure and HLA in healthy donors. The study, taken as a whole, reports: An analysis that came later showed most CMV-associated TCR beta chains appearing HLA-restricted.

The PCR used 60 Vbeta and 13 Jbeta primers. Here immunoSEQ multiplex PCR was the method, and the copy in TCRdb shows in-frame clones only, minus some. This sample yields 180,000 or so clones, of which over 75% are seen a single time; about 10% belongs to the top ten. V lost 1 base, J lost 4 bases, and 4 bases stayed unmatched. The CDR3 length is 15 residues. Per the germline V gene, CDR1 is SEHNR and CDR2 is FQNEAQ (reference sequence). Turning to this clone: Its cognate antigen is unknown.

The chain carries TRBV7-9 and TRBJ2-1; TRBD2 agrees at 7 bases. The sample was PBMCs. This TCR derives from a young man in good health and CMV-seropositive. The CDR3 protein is CASSLVLAEYNEQFF. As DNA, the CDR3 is TGTGCCAGCAGCTTAGTCCTAGCGGAGTACAATGAGCAGTTCTTC.